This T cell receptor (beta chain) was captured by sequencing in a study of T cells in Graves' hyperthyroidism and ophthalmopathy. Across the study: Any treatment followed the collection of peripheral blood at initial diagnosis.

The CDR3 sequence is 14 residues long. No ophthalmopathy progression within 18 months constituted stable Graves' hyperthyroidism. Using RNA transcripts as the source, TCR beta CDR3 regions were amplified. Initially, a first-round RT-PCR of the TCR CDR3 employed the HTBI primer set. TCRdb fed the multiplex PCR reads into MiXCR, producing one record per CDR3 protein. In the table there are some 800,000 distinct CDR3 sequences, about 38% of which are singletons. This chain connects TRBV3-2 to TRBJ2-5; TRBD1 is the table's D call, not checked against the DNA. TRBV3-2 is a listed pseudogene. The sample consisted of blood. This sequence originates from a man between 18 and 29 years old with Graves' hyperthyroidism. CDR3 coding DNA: TGTGCCAGCAGTCACGGGGACAACCAAGAGGCCCAGTACTTC. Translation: CASSHGDNQEAQYF.